The entry below gives a single TCR beta chain sequence along with its context. Its target is not known. The CDR3 length is 15 residues. Germline trimming cut 1 base from V and 8 bases from J; bases unmatched to any gene: 7. Looked up from germline, CDR1 is MNHNS and CDR2 is SASEGT. Repertoires were generated with immunoSEQ multiplex PCR, while TCRdb's copy carries only in-frame clones and drops some. Of fewer than 300,000 clones in the sample, 70% to 90% were seen once. Treatment described: some 20 received Ad26.COV2.S at low or high dose, single or two shots; about 5 received placebo; per-sample allocation not given. Sample collection was performed on day 63 after the first vaccine or placebo injection. In Boston, an adult donor aged 18-55 years took part. This specimen comes from a study of Ad26.COV2.S vaccination and SARS-CoV-2 variants. At the level of the study: Intramuscularly, Ad26.COV2.S was given either once or twice, 56 days apart. Study findings and constraints: The study found similar non-spike TCR breadth in vaccine and placebo recipients. Vaccinees reportedly had broad spike-specific CD8+ and CD4+ T cell responses.

This material consisted of peripheral blood, taken in a trial of Ad26.COV2.S vaccine versus placebo. The clonotype was recovered from a person aged 18-60 years who received the Ad26.COV2.S COVID-19 vaccine or a placebo. The J gene is TRBJ2-1, the V gene TRBV6-1; 8 bases match TRBD1. The CDR3 nucleotides are TGTGCCAGCAGTGAAGGACAGGGGTCGTTGTATGAGCAGTTCTTC. Protein product: CASSEGQGSLYEQFF.